This T cell receptor (beta chain) was captured in a study of early T cells in non-severe SARS-CoV-2 infection. Study-level background: Chains were not paired, and sequencing was done on bulk RNA from unsorted whole blood. Study observations and caveats: VDJdb matches were skewed toward anti-spike CD8 T cell responses.

This clonotype was detected ten times or more. Its antigen is not known. Individual cDNA molecules carried attached unique molecular identifiers. One entry per CDR3 protein, called by TCRdb with MiXCR from the 5' RACE reads. The sample includes fewer than 65,000 distinct CDR3 sequences, around 13% of them seen just once. Germline V gene lookup returns CDR1 WSHSY and CDR2 SAAADI. There are 15 residues in the CDR3. V lost 2 bases, J lost 1 base, and 9 bases lay in between. The rearrangement uses TRBV10-2 and TRBJ1-5; D not certain. The receptor was isolated from an adult who was a healthcare worker with PCR-confirmed SARS-CoV-2 infection or an uninfected control (not recorded which). Sequencing input: whole blood. CDR3 in DNA: TGCGCCAGCAGTGAGAAGGGTTTCAGCAATCAGCCCCAGCATTTT. It is translated as CASSEKGFSNQPQHF.